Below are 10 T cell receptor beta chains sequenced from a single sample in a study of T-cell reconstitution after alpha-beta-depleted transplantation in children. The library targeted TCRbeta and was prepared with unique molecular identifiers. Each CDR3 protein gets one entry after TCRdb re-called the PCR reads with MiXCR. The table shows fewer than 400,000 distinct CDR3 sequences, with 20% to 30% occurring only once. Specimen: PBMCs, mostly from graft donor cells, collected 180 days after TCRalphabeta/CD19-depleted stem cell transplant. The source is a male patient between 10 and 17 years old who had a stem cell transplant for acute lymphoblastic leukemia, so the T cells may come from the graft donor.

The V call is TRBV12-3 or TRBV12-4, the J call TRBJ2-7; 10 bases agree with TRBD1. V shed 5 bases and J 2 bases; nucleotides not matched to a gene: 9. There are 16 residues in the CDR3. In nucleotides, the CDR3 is TGTGCCAGCAGTACGCCGGACAGGGGGGATACCTACGAGCAGTACTTC. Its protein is CASSTPDRGDTYEQYF.

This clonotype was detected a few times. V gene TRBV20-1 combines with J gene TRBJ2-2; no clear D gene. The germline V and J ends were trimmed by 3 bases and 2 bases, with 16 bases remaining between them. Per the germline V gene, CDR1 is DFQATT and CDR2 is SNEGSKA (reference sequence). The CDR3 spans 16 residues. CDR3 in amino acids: CSARWRGNLNTGELFF. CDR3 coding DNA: TGCAGTGCTAGGTGGCGTGGGAACTTAAACACCGGGGAGCTGTTTTTT.

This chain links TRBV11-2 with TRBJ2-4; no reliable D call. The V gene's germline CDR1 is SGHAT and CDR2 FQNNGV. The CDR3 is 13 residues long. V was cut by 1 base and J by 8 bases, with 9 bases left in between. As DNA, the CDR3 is TGTGCCAGCAGCTTAGCCCTACCGGACATTCAGTACTTC. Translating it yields CASSLALPDIQYF.

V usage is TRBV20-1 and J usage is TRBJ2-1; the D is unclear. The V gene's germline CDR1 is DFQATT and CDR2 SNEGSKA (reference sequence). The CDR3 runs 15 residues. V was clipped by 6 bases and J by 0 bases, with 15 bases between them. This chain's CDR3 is CSASGRLSSYNEQFF. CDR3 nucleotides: TGCAGTGCCAGTGGACGTTTGAGCTCCTACAATGAGCAGTTCTTC.

CDR3 residues: CASSYAEQAAYGYTF. CDR3 in DNA: TGTGCCAGCAGTTACGCAGAGCAGGCGGCCTATGGCTACACCTTC. This sequence joins TRBV12-3 or TRBV12-4 and TRBJ1-2; no clear D. The CDR3 consists of 15 residues. V was shortened by 4 bases and J by 4 bases, with 16 bases between the two germline ends.

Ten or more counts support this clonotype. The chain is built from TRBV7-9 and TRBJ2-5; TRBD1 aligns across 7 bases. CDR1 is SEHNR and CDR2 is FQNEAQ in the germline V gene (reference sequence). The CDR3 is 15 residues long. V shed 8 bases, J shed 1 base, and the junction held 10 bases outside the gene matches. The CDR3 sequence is CASSGTVGVQETQYF. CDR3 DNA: TGTGCCAGCTCCGGGACAGTGGGGGTCCAAGAGACCCAGTACTTC.

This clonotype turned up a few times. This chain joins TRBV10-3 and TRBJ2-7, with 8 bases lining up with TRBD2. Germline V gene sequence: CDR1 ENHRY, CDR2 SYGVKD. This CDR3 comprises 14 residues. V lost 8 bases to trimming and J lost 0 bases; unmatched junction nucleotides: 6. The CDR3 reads CAISLAGNSYEQYF. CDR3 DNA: TGTGCCATCTCTTTAGCGGGAAACTCCTACGAGCAGTACTTC.

CDR3 nucleotides: TGTGCCAGCAGCCTAACGGCGGATTTCAGGAATGAGCAGTTCTTC. This encodes CASSLTADFRNEQFF. This chain links TRBV7-9 with TRBJ2-1; D is undetermined. From germline, CDR1 is SEHNR and CDR2 FQNEAQ (reference sequence). CDR3 size: 15 residues. V was cut by 5 bases and J by 7 bases, with 18 bases left in between.

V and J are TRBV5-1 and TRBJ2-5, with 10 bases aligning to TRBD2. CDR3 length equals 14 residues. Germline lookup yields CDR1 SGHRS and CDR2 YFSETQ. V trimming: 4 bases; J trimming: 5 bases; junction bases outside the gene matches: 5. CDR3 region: CASSNSGRTETQYF. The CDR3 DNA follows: TGCGCCAGCAGCAATAGCGGGAGGACTGAGACCCAGTACTTC.

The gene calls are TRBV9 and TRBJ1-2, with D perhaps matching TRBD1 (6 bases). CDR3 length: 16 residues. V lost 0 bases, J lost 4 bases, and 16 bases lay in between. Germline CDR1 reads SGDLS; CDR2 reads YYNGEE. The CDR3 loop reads CASSVAPTGRGYGYTF. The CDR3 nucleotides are TGTGCCAGCAGCGTAGCTCCCACAGGGCGGGGCTATGGCTACACCTTC. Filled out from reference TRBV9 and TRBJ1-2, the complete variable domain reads DSGVTQTPKHLITATGQRVTLRCSPRSGDLSVYWYQQSLDQGLQFLIQYYNGEERAKGNILERFSAQQFPDLHSELNLSSLELGDSALYFCASSVAPTGRGYGYTFGSGTRLTVV.